This is a list of T cell receptor beta chains from one sample in a study of identical twins. TCRdb re-derived calls from the 5' RACE reads in MiXCR, one entry per CDR3 protein. The data show around 140,000 distinct CDR3 sequences, 3.5% seen once. Sequences were obtained from memory T cells sorted from blood. Receptors were obtained from a man aged 18-30 years in good health. CDR3s leave out the opening cysteine and the closing phenylalanine or tryptophan.

V	CDR3
TRBV6-5	ASSSPRENTEAF
TRBV20-1	SARDLKSIQETQY
TRBV2	ASSAGNRGRTAETQY
TRBV12-3/TRBV12-4	ASSWAGNQPQH
TRBV7-2	ASSPQGGRNTQY
TRBV5-1	ASTQGGTGELF
TRBV20-1	SARRAGEAKNIQY
TRBV2	ASSDGFRSGELF
TRBV4-3	ASSQEAASNEQF
TRBV7-6	ASRPTSGAGNEQF